These 21 T cell receptor beta chains were all obtained from the same sample, sequenced in a study of T-cell memory formation after mild COVID-19. A single record per CDR3 protein comes from TCRdb applying MiXCR to the 5' RACE reads. The sample records 210,000 or so distinct CDR3 sequences, around 27% being singletons. Sequenced material: PBMCs or a T cell subset sorted from them (not recorded which). Receptors originate from an adult woman who had mild COVID-19 (a few samples of this study predate the infection). Cell type and time point are not known.

The chain recombines TRBV7-9 with TRBJ1-3; D remains ambiguous. CDR1 and CDR2 from the germline V gene are SEHNR and FQNEAQ (reference sequence). V was clipped by 2 bases and J by 9 bases, with 8 bases between them. This CDR3 region has 12 residues. The CDR3, as DNA: TGTGCCAGCAGCTTAATCATGGGCACCATATATTTT. Translated: CASSLIMGTIYF. Supplemented by reference TRBV7-9 and TRBJ1-3, the full variable domain reads DTGVSQNPRHKITKRGQNVTFRCDPISEHNRLYWYRQTLGQGPEFLTYFQNEAQLEKSRLLSDRFSAERPKGSFSTLEIQRTEQGDSAMYLCASSLIMGTIYFGEGSWLTVV.

V is TRBV10-3 and J is TRBJ1-1, with a possible D match to TRBD1 (5 bases). The CDR3 has 13 residues. CDR1 ENHRY and CDR2 SYGVKD come from the germline V gene. Trimming left V 7 bases short and J 1 base short, with 10 bases between. Here the CDR3 DNA reads TGTGCCATCAAGTTACAGGCGAACACTGAAGCTTTCTTT. It yields the protein CAIKLQANTEAFF.

This clonotype was recorded many times. The chain employs TRBV7-2 and TRBJ2-3; D gene uncertain. This CDR3 has 13 residues. Germline values: CDR1 SGHTA, CDR2 FQGNSA. Trimming pared 5 bases from V and 1 base from J, leaving 7 bases between. In DNA form, the CDR3 reads TGTGCCAGCAGCCCTGCTCGCACAGATACGCAGTATTTT. Translated, it gives CASSPARTDTQYF.

The J gene is TRBJ1-4, the V gene TRBV27; 8 bases align to TRBD1. The J segment lost 4 bases and the V segment lost 4 bases, leaving 20 bases of the junction unmatched. CDR1 and CDR2 (germline): MNHEY, SMNVEV (reference sequence). The CDR3 sequence is 20 residues long. CDR3 DNA sequence: TGTGCCAGCAGTTCTCACATCAATGACAGGGGCGGCGAGGGTAATGAAAAACTGTTTTTT. It translates to CASSSHINDRGGEGNEKLFF.

This clonotype was seen a few times. The chain uses TRBV15 and TRBJ2-2; D is undetermined. The CDR3 runs 13 residues. Looked up from germline, CDR1 is LNHNV and CDR2 is YYDKDF (reference sequence). Trimming shortened V by 0 bases and J by 7 bases, and 6 bases separated the two germline ends. CDR3 region: CATSRDRIGELFF. CDR3 coding DNA: TGTGCCACCAGCAGAGATAGGATCGGGGAGCTGTTTTTT.

This rearrangement joins TRBV19 to TRBJ1-1, with D possibly matching TRBD1 (6 bases). The V gene lost 7 bases and the J gene lost 10 bases, with 19 bases spanning the gap. The CDR3 covers 13 residues. The germline V gene encodes CDR1 LNHDA and CDR2 SQIVND (reference sequence). The CDR3 DNA reads as TGTGCCAGTATGAGGGAGACAGGTTCGGGAGCTTTCTTT. Amino acid sequence: CASMRETGSGAFF.

V usage is TRBV6-2 or TRBV6-3 and J usage is TRBJ1-1, with D tentatively TRBD1 (6 bases). The germline V gene has CDR1 MNHEY and CDR2 SVGEGT. Trimming took off 4 bases at V and 1 base at J, with 13 bases between the two ends. The CDR3 is 15 amino acids. This chain's CDR3 is CASSLKSRGNTEAFF. As DNA, the CDR3 is TGTGCCAGCAGTTTGAAATCCAGGGGGAACACTGAAGCTTTCTTT.

The chain is built from TRBV12-3 or TRBV12-4 and TRBJ2-7; D may correspond to TRBD1 or TRBD2 (5 bases each). The CDR3 has 13 amino acids. V gave up 5 bases and J gave up 2 bases, with 10 bases separating them. CDR3: CASSVGRPYEQYF. DNA of the CDR3: TGTGCCAGCAGTGTGGGACGTCCCTACGAGCAGTACTTC.

The CDR3 here is CASVPGLHTGELFF. The DNA of the CDR3 is TGTGCCAGCGTTCCAGGGCTGCACACCGGGGAGCTGTTTTTT. V gene TRBV12-3 or TRBV12-4 combines with J gene TRBJ2-2; possibly TRBD1 for D (5 bases). The CDR3 consists of 14 residues. V was cut by 8 bases and J by 3 bases, with 13 bases left in between.

V usage is TRBV5-1 and J usage is TRBJ1-2; D might be TRBD1 (6 bases). The CDR3 has 15 residues. Between the trimmed V and J ends, which lost 0 bases and 7 bases, there was a span of 16 bases. The germline V gene has CDR1 SGHRS and CDR2 YFSETQ. DNA of the CDR3: TGCGCCAGCAGCTTGGGTTCGGGACACGAGGCTGGCTACACCTTC. Residues: CASSLGSGHEAGYTF.

This clonotype was counted a few times. The V call is TRBV5-1, the J call TRBJ1-2; unclear D gene. V was cut by 0 bases and J by 8 bases, with 17 bases left in between. CDR3 size: 15 residues. CDR1 and CDR2 (germline): SGHRS, YFSETQ. The DNA for the CDR3 is TGCGCCAGCAGCTTGGAGCCTCGCGGAGGCGGAGGCTACACCTTC. It translates to CASSLEPRGGGGYTF.

This chain joins TRBV15 and TRBJ2-5; weak D call: TRBD1 (6 bases). CDR3 size: 16 residues. The germline gives CDR1 LNHNV, CDR2 YYDKDF (reference sequence). The germline V and J ends were trimmed by 0 bases and 0 bases, with 11 bases remaining between them. The CDR3 nucleotides read TGTGCCACCAGCAGAGATAGGTACAGGGACCAAGAGACCCAGTACTTC. Amino acid sequence: CATSRDRYRDQETQYF. Supplemented by reference TRBV15 and TRBJ2-5, the full variable domain reads DAMVIQNPRYQVTQFGKPVTLSCSQTLNHNVMYWYQQKSSQAPKLLFHYYDKDFNNEADTPDNFQSRRPNTSFCFLDIRSPGLGDTAMYLCATSRDRYRDQETQYFGPGTRLLVL.

The J gene is TRBJ2-1, the V gene TRBV11-3; 8 nucleotides agree with TRBD2. Germline V gene lookup returns CDR1 SGHNT and CDR2 YENEEA. Trimming removed 1 base from V and 3 bases from J; junction bases left unmatched: 5. The CDR3 contains 16 residues. CDR3 sequence (DNA): TGTGCCAGCAGCTTAGGGGAGCGGGAGTTCTACAATGAGCAGTTCTTC. It encodes CASSLGEREFYNEQFF.

This clonotype was picked up a small number of times. This chain connects TRBV5-1 to TRBJ1-1; D might be TRBD1 (6 bases). The CDR3 runs 14 residues. CDR1 and CDR2 from the germline V gene are SGHRS and YFSETQ. Deletions cut 0 bases from V and 9 bases from J, with 15 bases between. Here the CDR3 DNA reads TGCGCCAGCAGCTTGGATTCCCCGCAGGGGAAAGCTTTCTTT. This translates into CASSLDSPQGKAFF.

There are many counts of this clonotype. The V call is TRBV12-3 or TRBV12-4, the J call TRBJ2-7; 11 bases map to TRBD2. This CDR3 is 14 amino acids long. J lost 0 bases, V lost 5 bases, and 0 bases had no gene match. The CDR3: CASSGTSGSYEQYF. The CDR3 nucleotides are TGTGCCAGCAGTGGGACTAGCGGCTCCTACGAGCAGTACTTC.

The chain recombines TRBV2 with TRBJ2-3, with D unclear. Germline lookup yields CDR1 SNHLY and CDR2 FYNNEI. The CDR3 spans 13 residues. Trimming pared 3 bases from V and 3 bases from J, leaving 7 bases between. The CDR3 DNA is TGTGCCAGCAGTGAGTACAGAACAGATACGCAGTATTTT. This encodes CASSEYRTDTQYF.

The chain uses TRBV5-6 and TRBJ2-7; D tentatively reads TRBD1 or TRBD2 (5 bases each). This CDR3 has 14 residues. CDR1 SGHDT and CDR2 YYEEEE come from the germline V gene. V lost 4 bases, J lost 0 bases, and 11 bases lay in between. CDR3 sequence reads: CASSPGANSYEQYF. For the CDR3, the DNA is TGTGCCAGCAGCCCCGGGGCAAACTCCTACGAGCAGTACTTC.

The J gene is TRBJ1-6, the V gene TRBV4-2, with no clear D. The CDR3 is 14 residues long. Germline V lookup: CDR1 LGHNA, CDR2 YNFKEQ. Trimming pared 4 bases from V and 8 bases from J, leaving 12 bases between. The CDR3 DNA reads TGTGCCAGCAGCCTGGGTCGTATGGATTCACCCCTCCACTTT. It yields the protein CASSLGRMDSPLHF.

This clonotype was observed a few times. Written as DNA, the CDR3 is TGTGCCACCAACCCGGGACAGGACTACAATGAGCAGTTCTTC. It codes for CATNPGQDYNEQFF. The chain carries TRBV24-1 and TRBJ2-1, with 8 bases aligning to TRBD1. Per the germline V gene, CDR1 is KGHDR and CDR2 is SFDVKD. The CDR3 consists of 14 residues. Trimming at V came to 8 bases and at J to 3 bases, leaving 5 bases not matched to a gene.

The V and J genes are TRBV7-9 and TRBJ1-2; tentative D call: TRBD1 (5 bases). Germline loops: CDR1 SEHNR, CDR2 FQNEAQ (reference sequence). The ends were cut back, 2 bases at V and 8 bases at J, with 12 bases in the middle. This CDR3 has 13 amino acids. DNA for the CDR3: TGTGCCAGCAGCTTATTAGAGAGGGGAGGCTACACCTTC. It is translated as CASSLLERGGYTF.

The chain links TRBV24-1 to TRBJ2-1; possible D gene TRBD2, 6 bases. Germline lookup yields CDR1 KGHDR and CDR2 SFDVKD. With 2 bases removed from V and 4 bases from J, the gap between germline ends came to 14 bases. The CDR3 contains 16 residues. The CDR3, as DNA: TGTGCCACCAGTGATTCTACCTTGGACTATTACAATGAGCAGTTCTTC. Its protein is CATSDSTLDYYNEQFF.